These 32 T cell receptor beta chains originate from one sample sequenced in a study of blood T cell repertoires in COVID-19. Only in-frame clones appear in the TCRdb table, and some are missing; sequencing was by immunoSEQ multiplex PCR. Seen here are approximately 110,000 clones, about 90% observed once, and the top ten hold 0.88%. The sequencing sample was made of peripheral blood. These receptors were taken from a woman aged 50 to 60 with active or convalescent COVID-19.

This chain links TRBV29-1 with TRBJ2-7; 9 bases match TRBD2. The CDR3 covers 14 residues. Germline V gives CDR1 SQVTM, CDR2 ANQGSEA. V was clipped by 4 bases and J by 3 bases; unmatched bases: 7. The CDR3 sequence: CSVVSAGGNYEQYF. The CDR3 nucleotides read TGCAGCGTTGTTAGCGCGGGAGGGAACTACGAGCAGTACTTC.

The chain recombines TRBV19 with TRBJ2-1, with TRBD2 identical over 10 bases. V shed 4 bases and J 9 bases; nucleotides not matched to a gene: 12. The germline V gene has CDR1 LNHDA and CDR2 SQIVND (reference sequence). This CDR3 comprises 16 residues. Here the CDR3 reads CASSSLSGRPLGEQFF. The CDR3 DNA reads TGTGCCAGTAGTAGCCTTAGCGGGAGGCCCCTGGGTGAGCAGTTCTTC.

The rearrangement uses TRBV7-2 and TRBJ2-7; TRBD2 agrees at 11 bases. The junction had 10 bases not matched to a gene; V was cut back by 3 bases and J by 9 bases. Looked up from germline, CDR1 is SGHTA and CDR2 is FQGNSA. The CDR3 length is 15 residues. DNA of the CDR3: TGTGCCAGCAGCTTGGGGACTAGCGGACCCAGGGGGCAGTACTTC. Translated, it gives CASSLGTSGPRGQYF.

The rearrangement joins TRBV9 to TRBJ2-3, with a possible D match to TRBD1 (5 bases). Germline CDR1 and CDR2: SGDLS and YYNGEE. This CDR3 is 16 amino acids long. V was cut by 4 bases and J by 1 base, with 16 bases left in between. CDR3: CASSYGPGLRTDTQYF. The CDR3 bases are TGTGCCAGCAGCTACGGTCCAGGGTTACGCACAGATACGCAGTATTTT. Together with reference TRBV9 and TRBJ2-3, the CDR3 gives the full variable domain: DSGVTQTPKHLITATGQRVTLRCSPRSGDLSVYWYQQSLDQGLQFLIQYYNGEERAKGNILERFSAQQFPDLHSELNLSSLELGDSALYFCASSYGPGLRTDTQYFGPGTRLTVL.

The CDR3 region has the DNA TGTGCCAGCAGCCATCAGAGACTAGCGGGAGGGAATAACAATGAGCAGTTCTTC. The encoded protein is CASSHQRLAGGNNNEQFF. This rearrangement joins TRBV3-1 (or the pseudogene TRBV3-2) to TRBJ2-1; 14 bases line up with TRBD2. V lost 3 bases to trimming and J lost 5 bases; unmatched junction nucleotides: 9. Germline CDR1 LGHDT, CDR2 YNNKEL (reference sequence). CDR3 length equals 18 residues.

This chain uses TRBV12-3 or TRBV12-4 with TRBJ2-3; D remains unclear. There are 12 residues in the CDR3. V gave up 6 bases and J gave up 5 bases, with 9 bases separating them. The DNA of the CDR3 is TGTGCCAGCAGCCGACGGGTAGATACGCAGTATTTT. Its protein product is CASSRRVDTQYF.

The rearrangement joins TRBV9 to TRBJ2-7; 10 bases align to TRBD2. The V gene end was trimmed by 0 bases and the J gene end by 6 bases; junction bases not matched to a gene: 6. The CDR3 runs to 15 residues. The V gene's germline CDR1 is SGDLS and CDR2 YYNGEE. CDR3 nucleotides: TGTGCCAGCAGCGTAGATCAAGCTAGCGGGGGCGAGCAGTACTTC. Translated: CASSVDQASGGEQYF.

V gene TRBV7-9 combines with J gene TRBJ2-5, with TRBD1 matching 8 bases. The CDR3 totals 19 residues. V was clipped by 0 bases and J by 5 bases; unmatched bases: 17. In germline, CDR1 is SEHNR, CDR2 FQNEAQ (reference sequence). The CDR3 protein is CASSLAIGQGHKGRETQYF. CDR3 in DNA: TGTGCCAGCAGCTTAGCAATAGGACAGGGTCATAAAGGTCGGGAGACCCAGTACTTC.

The rearrangement joins TRBV24-1 to TRBJ2-1, with D perhaps TRBD2 (5 bases). V gave up 9 bases and J gave up 7 bases, with 15 bases separating them. Germline V gene data show CDR1 as KGHDR and CDR2 as SFDVKD. The CDR3 has 13 residues. CDR3 region: CATRRSLGNEQFF. As DNA, the CDR3 is TGTGCCACCCGGAGGTCACTTGGAAATGAGCAGTTCTTC.

The chain uses TRBV10-3 and TRBJ2-1; TRBD2 matches 12 bases. Trimming took 2 bases from V and 5 from J; bases not matched to a gene: 16. Germline V gene sequence: CDR1 ENHRY, CDR2 SYGVKD. There are 20 residues in the CDR3. CDR3 sequence (DNA): TGTGCCATCAGTGAGCCAGGTGAGACTAGCGGGAGAAATAGAGACAATGAGCAGTTCTTC. Amino acid sequence: CAISEPGETSGRNRDNEQFF.

The chain combines TRBV7-6 with TRBJ2-2; 8 nucleotides align to TRBD2. V gave up 1 base and J gave up 5 bases; unmatched junction bases: 9. This CDR3 is built from 17 residues. Germline loops: CDR1 SGHVS, CDR2 FNYEAQ. The CDR3 loop is CASSLVESGRGTGELFF. CDR3 DNA sequence: TGTGCCAGCAGCTTAGTAGAAAGCGGGAGAGGGACCGGGGAGCTGTTTTTT.

The chain combines TRBV13 with TRBJ2-7, with 10 bases identical to TRBD2. CDR3 size: 13 residues. CDR1 is PRHDT, CDR2 FYEKMQ, per germline (reference sequence). V lost 10 bases to trimming and J lost 5 bases; unmatched junction nucleotides: 8. The CDR3 nucleotides read TGTGCCACGTCAAGCGGGAGGGGCGACGAGCAGTACTTC. It specifies CATSSGRGDEQYF.

The chain recombines TRBV2 with TRBJ1-1, with D possibly being TRBD1 (5 bases). V was pared by 10 bases and J by 0 bases, with 12 bases between. Germline lookup yields CDR1 SNHLY and CDR2 FYNNEI. The CDR3 has 13 residues. CDR3 sequence: CAITTVMNTEAFF. In DNA, the CDR3 is TGTGCCATCACGACAGTAATGAACACTGAAGCTTTCTTT. The full variable domain, its missing parts supplied by reference TRBV2 and TRBJ1-1, is EPEVTQTPSHQVTQMGQEVILRCVPISNHLYFYWYRQILGQKVEFLVSFYNNEISEKSEIFDDQFSVERPDGSNFTLKIRSTKLEDSAMYFCAITTVMNTEAFFGQGTRLTVV.

This clone has just one count. The chain recombines TRBV28 with TRBJ2-1, with unresolved D. The CDR3 sequence is 13 residues long. V lost 2 bases and J 9 bases, leaving 11 bases between the germline ends. Germline V CDR1 and CDR2: MDHEN, SYDVKM. CDR3 region: CASSLGLVAEQFF. CDR3 in DNA: TGTGCCAGCAGTTTAGGTCTAGTCGCTGAGCAGTTCTTC.

V is TRBV13 and J is TRBJ2-1; 8 bases agree with TRBD1. The CDR3 length is 15 residues. CDR1 is PRHDT, CDR2 FYEKMQ, per germline (reference sequence). The trim removed 3 bases at V and 2 bases at J, leaving 3 bases unmatched. CDR3 sequence reads: CASSFWTGTYNEQFF. The CDR3 DNA reads TGTGCCAGCAGCTTCTGGACAGGGACCTACAATGAGCAGTTCTTC.

This chain joins TRBV7-8 and TRBJ1-6, with unresolved D. Per the germline V gene, CDR1 is SGHVS and CDR2 is FQNEAQ. CDR3 length: 16 residues. Trimming shortened V by 7 bases and J by 10 bases, and 23 bases separated the two germline ends. The CDR3 sequence is CASTPPRGPRESPLHF. DNA for the CDR3: TGTGCCAGCACCCCGCCCCGAGGTCCCCGTGAGTCACCCCTCCACTTT.

V is TRBV5-1 and J is TRBJ1-1; the D is unclear. Between the trimmed V and J ends, which lost 0 bases and 2 bases, there was a span of 8 bases. The CDR3 contains 14 residues. Germline CDR1 is SGHRS and CDR2 is YFSETQ. In DNA form, the CDR3 reads TGCGCCAGCAGCTTGGAAGACTTAAACACTGAAGCTTTCTTT. Protein product: CASSLEDLNTEAFF.

The rearrangement links TRBV25-1 to TRBJ1-2, with D uncertain. The germline V and J ends were trimmed by 8 bases and 3 bases, with 10 bases remaining between them. Germline V gene lookup returns CDR1 MGHDK and CDR2 SYGVNS. The CDR3 loop spans 12 amino acids. This CDR3 reads CASEGLDYGYTF. CDR3 nucleotides: TGTGCCAGCGAGGGCTTGGACTATGGCTACACCTTC.

This chain joins TRBV28 and TRBJ1-5; 7 bases are a match to TRBD1. Trimming took 6 bases from V and 4 from J; bases not matched to a gene: 3. The germline CDR1 and CDR2 sequences are MDHEN and SYDVKM. The CDR3 is 13 amino acids. CDR3 loop: CASSPGGNQPQHF. In nucleotides, the CDR3 is TGTGCCAGCAGCCCAGGGGGTAATCAGCCCCAGCATTTT.

The chain couples TRBV5-1 to TRBJ1-3, with 8 nucleotides matching TRBD1. V was clipped by 1 base and J by 0 bases; unmatched bases: 3. The CDR3 has 16 residues. The germline gives CDR1 SGHRS, CDR2 YFSETQ. The CDR3 protein is CASSLPGQASGNTIYF. In nucleotides, the CDR3 is TGCGCCAGCAGCTTGCCGGGACAGGCCTCTGGAAACACCATATATTTT.

This sequence joins TRBV6-5 and TRBJ1-1, with D tentatively TRBD1 (6 bases). V was pared by 10 bases and J by 4 bases, with 16 bases between. The length of the CDR3 is 13 residues. The germline gives CDR1 MNHEY, CDR2 SVGAGI. The CDR3 DNA is TGTGCCACTGCGAGAGGGGGTATCACTGAAGCTTTCTTT. Translation gives CATARGGITEAFF.

This clone was seen only once. This sequence joins TRBV2 and TRBJ2-4; the D is unclear. The CDR3 loop spans 11 amino acids. Germline CDR1 and CDR2: SNHLY and FYNNEI. Deletions cut 2 bases from V and 13 bases from J, with 9 bases between. The CDR3 is CASSEQQTQYF. In nucleotides, the CDR3 is TGTGCCAGCAGTGAACAACAGACACAGTACTTC. The full variable domain, its missing parts supplied by reference TRBV2 and TRBJ2-4, is EPEVTQTPSHQVTQMGQEVILRCVPISNHLYFYWYRQILGQKVEFLVSFYNNEISEKSEIFDDQFSVERPDGSNFTLKIRSTKLEDSAMYFCASSEQQTQYFGAGTRLSVL.

The chain joins TRBV19 to TRBJ2-2; D gene unclear. This CDR3 has 13 amino acids. The V and J ends lost 0 bases and 7 bases respectively, with 6 bases between them. Germline CDR1 LNHDA, CDR2 SQIVND (reference sequence). CDR3 region: CASSIEQIGELFF. The CDR3 nucleotides read TGTGCCAGTAGTATAGAACAAATCGGGGAGCTGTTTTTT.

This clone was counted a few times. V usage is TRBV28 and J usage is TRBJ1-1; D possibly corresponds to TRBD1 (5 bases). The germline gives CDR1 MDHEN, CDR2 SYDVKM. Trimming left V 6 bases short and J 7 bases short, with 15 bases between. The CDR3 is 13 amino acids. Here the CDR3 DNA reads TGTGCCAGCAGGCGAATAGACAGAGTTGAAGCTTTCTTT. The encoded protein is CASRRIDRVEAFF.

The rearrangement uses TRBV28 and TRBJ2-1, with 10 bases that match TRBD2. Per germline, CDR1 MDHEN and CDR2 SYDVKM. V shed 5 bases, J shed 3 bases, and the junction held 4 bases outside the gene matches. The CDR3 totals 15 residues. As DNA, the CDR3 is TGTGCCAGCAGTCTGACTAGCGGGTACTACAATGAGCAGTTCTTC. It is translated as CASSLTSGYYNEQFF.

V and J are TRBV19 and TRBJ2-1, with D hard to call. Germline CDR1 is LNHDA and CDR2 is SQIVND (reference sequence). Trimming removed 3 bases from V and 0 bases from J, with 12 bases in between. CDR3 size: 16 residues. This CDR3 reads CASSMRQGVSYNEQFF. CDR3 sequence (DNA): TGTGCCAGTAGTATGCGGCAAGGTGTCTCCTACAATGAGCAGTTCTTC.

This clone was detected a few times. The rearrangement links TRBV19 to TRBJ1-4, with D perhaps matching TRBD1 (5 bases). V was shortened by 4 bases and J by 10 bases, with 16 bases between the two germline ends. Germline CDR1 LNHDA, CDR2 SQIVND (reference sequence). This CDR3 has 14 amino acids. The CDR3 DNA reads as TGTGCCAGTAGTACCACAGGACGTAGTGGAAAACTGTTTTTT. Its translation is CASSTTGRSGKLFF.

This sequence joins TRBV7-6 and TRBJ2-5, with D uncertain. Germline loops: CDR1 SGHVS, CDR2 FNYEAQ. The CDR3 extends over 15 amino acids. V was clipped by 7 bases and J by 0 bases, with 15 bases between them. The chain's CDR3 is CASTPLVRNQETQYF. As DNA, the CDR3 is TGTGCCAGCACCCCCCTAGTCCGGAACCAAGAGACCCAGTACTTC.

V and J are TRBV24-1 and TRBJ1-2; a weak D match, TRBD1 (6 bases). Trimming cost V 4 bases and J 8 bases, with 19 bases left between them. The V gene's germline CDR1 is KGHDR and CDR2 SFDVKD. The CDR3 totals 15 residues. The CDR3 bases are TGTGCCACCAGTGACGAGTCCTCAGGGGAAGAAGGCTACACCTTC. Protein sequence: CATSDESSGEEGYTF.

The chain has TRBV19 and TRBJ2-5; no firm D call. The V gene's germline CDR1 is LNHDA and CDR2 SQIVND (reference sequence). The V end lost 0 bases, the J end lost 4 bases, and 12 bases lay between the germline ends. The CDR3 spans 15 residues. CDR3 region: CASSIDGYYGETQYF. For the CDR3, the DNA is TGTGCCAGTAGTATAGATGGCTACTACGGAGAGACCCAGTACTTC.

The CDR3 bases are TGTGCCAGCACCAAAGCCCTTACTTTCACAGATACGCAGTATTTT. Amino acids: CASTKALTFTDTQYF. The chain uses TRBV28 and TRBJ2-3; the D is unclear. Trimming stripped 7 bases from V and 2 bases from J, with 16 bases between. CDR1 is MDHEN, CDR2 SYDVKM, per germline. The CDR3 has 15 amino acids.

The J gene is TRBJ2-7, the V gene TRBV20-1; 13 nucleotides align to TRBD2. CDR3 length: 14 amino acids. Germline V lookup: CDR1 DFQATT, CDR2 SNEGSKA (reference sequence). Trimming took 6 bases from V and 4 from J; bases not matched to a gene: 6. CDR3 DNA sequence: TGCAGTGCCAGTAGGACTAGCGGGAGTTACGAGCAGTACTTC. The encoded protein is CSASRTSGSYEQYF.